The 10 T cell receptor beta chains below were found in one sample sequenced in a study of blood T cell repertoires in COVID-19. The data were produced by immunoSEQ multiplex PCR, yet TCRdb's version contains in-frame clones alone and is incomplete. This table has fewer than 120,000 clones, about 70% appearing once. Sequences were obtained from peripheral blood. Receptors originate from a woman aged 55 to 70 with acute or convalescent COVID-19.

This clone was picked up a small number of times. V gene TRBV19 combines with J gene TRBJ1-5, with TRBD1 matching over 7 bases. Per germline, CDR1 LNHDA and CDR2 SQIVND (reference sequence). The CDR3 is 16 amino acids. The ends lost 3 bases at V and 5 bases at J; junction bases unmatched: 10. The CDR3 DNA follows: TGTGCCAGTAGTATGAGACAGGGTATCGTCGATCAGCCCCAGCATTTT. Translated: CASSMRQGIVDQPQHF.

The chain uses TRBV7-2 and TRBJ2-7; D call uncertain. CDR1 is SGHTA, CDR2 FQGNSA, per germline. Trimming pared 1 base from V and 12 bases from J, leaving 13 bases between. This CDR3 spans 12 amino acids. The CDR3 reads CASSLGSEVPYF. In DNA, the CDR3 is TGTGCCAGCAGCTTAGGATCCGAGGTTCCGTACTTC.

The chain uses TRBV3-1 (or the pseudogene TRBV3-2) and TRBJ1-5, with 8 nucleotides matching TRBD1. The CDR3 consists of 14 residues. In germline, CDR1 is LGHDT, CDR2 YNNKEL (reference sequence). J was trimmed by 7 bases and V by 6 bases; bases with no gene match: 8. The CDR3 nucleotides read TGTGCCAGCAGTCGTGGACAGGGCGGGCAGCCCCAGCATTTT. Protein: CASSRGQGGQPQHF.

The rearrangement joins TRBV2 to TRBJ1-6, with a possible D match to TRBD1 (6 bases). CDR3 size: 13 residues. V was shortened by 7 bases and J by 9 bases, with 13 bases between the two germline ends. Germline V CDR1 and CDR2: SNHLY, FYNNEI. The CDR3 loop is CASTGDVTSPLHF. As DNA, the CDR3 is TGTGCCAGCACAGGGGACGTTACTTCACCCCTCCACTTT.

The CDR3 nucleotides are TGTGCCAGCAGCTTAGGTTCATCCACCGGGTATCAGCCCCAGCATTTT. Its translation is CASSLGSSTGYQPQHF. The chain combines TRBV5-8 with TRBJ1-5; D is ambiguous. The CDR3 extends over 16 amino acids. V lost 2 bases to trimming and J lost 5 bases, with 17 bases between them. From germline, CDR1 is SGHTS and CDR2 YDEGEE.

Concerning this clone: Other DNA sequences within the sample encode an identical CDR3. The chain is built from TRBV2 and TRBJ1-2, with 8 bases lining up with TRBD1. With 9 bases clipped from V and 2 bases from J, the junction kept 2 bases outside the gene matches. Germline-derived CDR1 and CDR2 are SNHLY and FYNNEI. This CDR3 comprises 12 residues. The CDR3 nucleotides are TGTGCCAGAGGGGACAGGAACTATGGCTACACCTTC. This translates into CARGDRNYGYTF. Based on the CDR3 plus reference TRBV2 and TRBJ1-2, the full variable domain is EPEVTQTPSHQVTQMGQEVILRCVPISNHLYFYWYRQILGQKVEFLVSFYNNEISEKSEIFDDQFSVERPDGSNFTLKIRSTKLEDSAMYFCARGDRNYGYTFGSGTRLTVV.

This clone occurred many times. Here the CDR3 reads CASSRFQRGGPSAETQYF. For the CDR3, the DNA is TGTGCCAGTAGTAGGTTCCAGCGGGGGGGCCCGAGTGCAGAGACCCAGTACTTC. The chain couples TRBV19 to TRBJ2-5, with 10 bases matching TRBD2. Germline V gene sequence: CDR1 LNHDA, CDR2 SQIVND (reference sequence). The CDR3 runs 18 residues. Trimming removed 4 bases from V and 4 bases from J; junction bases left unmatched: 15.

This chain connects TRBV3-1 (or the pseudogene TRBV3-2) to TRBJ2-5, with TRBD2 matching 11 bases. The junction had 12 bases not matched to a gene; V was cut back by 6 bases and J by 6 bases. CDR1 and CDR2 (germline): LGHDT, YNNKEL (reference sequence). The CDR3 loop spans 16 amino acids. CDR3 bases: TGTGCCAGCAGTGGCGGGGCACTAGCGGGGGCTCAGACCCAGTACTTC. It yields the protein CASSGGALAGAQTQYF.

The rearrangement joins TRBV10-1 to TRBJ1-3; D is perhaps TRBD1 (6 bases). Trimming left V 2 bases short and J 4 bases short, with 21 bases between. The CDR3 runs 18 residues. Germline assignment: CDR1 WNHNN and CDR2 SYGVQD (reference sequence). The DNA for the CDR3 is TGCGCCAGCAGTGAGACCGCAATCCGGACAGTGAACGGAAACACCATATATTTT. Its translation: CASSETAIRTVNGNTIYF.

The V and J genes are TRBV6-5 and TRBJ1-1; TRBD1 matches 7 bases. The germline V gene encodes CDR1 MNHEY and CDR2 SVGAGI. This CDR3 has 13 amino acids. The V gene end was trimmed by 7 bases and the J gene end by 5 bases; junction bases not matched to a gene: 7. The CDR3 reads CASTRGPGTEAFF. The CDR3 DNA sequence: TGTGCCAGCACGAGGGGGCCTGGTACTGAAGCTTTCTTT.